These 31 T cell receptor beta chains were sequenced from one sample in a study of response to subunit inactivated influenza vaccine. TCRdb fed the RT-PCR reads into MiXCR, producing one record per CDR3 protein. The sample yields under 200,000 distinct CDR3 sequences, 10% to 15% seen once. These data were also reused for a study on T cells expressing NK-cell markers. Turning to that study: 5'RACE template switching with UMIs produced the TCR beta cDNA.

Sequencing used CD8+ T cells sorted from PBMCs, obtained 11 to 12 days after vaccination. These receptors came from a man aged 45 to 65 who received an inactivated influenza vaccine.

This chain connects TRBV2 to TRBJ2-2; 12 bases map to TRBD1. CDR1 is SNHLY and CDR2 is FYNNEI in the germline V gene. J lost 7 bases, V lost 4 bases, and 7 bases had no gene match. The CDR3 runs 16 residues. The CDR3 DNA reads TGTGCCAGCAGTGCGTGGGGACAGGGGGCGAACGGGGAGCTGTTTTTT. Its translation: CASSAWGQGANGELFF.

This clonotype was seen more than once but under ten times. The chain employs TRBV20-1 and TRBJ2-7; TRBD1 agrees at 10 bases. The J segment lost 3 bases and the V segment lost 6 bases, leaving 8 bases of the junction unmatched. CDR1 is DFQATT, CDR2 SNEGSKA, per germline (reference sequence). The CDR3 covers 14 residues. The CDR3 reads CSAGDRGTSYEQYF. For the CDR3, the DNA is TGCAGTGCGGGGGACAGGGGCACTAGCTACGAGCAGTACTTC.

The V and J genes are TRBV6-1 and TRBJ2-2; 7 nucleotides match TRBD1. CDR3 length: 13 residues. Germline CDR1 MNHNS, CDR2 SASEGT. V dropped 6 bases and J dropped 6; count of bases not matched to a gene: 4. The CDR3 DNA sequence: TGTGCCAGCAGCGAGACAGGGTCCGGGGAGCTGTTTTTT. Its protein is CASSETGSGELFF.

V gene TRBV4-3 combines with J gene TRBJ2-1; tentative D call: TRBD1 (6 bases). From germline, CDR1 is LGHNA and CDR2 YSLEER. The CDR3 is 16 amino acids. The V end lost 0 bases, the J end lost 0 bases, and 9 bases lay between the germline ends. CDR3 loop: CASSQDRGSSYNEQFF. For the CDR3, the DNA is TGCGCCAGCAGCCAAGATAGGGGGAGCTCCTACAATGAGCAGTTCTTC.

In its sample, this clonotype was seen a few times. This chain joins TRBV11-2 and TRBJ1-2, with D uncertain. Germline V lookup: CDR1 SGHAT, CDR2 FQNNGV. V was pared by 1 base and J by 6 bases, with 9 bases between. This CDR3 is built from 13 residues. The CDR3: CASSLGGRDGYTF. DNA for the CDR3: TGTGCCAGCAGCTTAGGTGGGAGGGATGGCTACACCTTC.

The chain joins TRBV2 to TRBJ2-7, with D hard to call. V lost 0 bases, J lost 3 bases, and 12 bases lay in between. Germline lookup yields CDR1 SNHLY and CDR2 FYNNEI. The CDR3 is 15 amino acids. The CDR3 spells CASSEAYLQLYEQYF. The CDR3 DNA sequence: TGTGCCAGCAGTGAAGCCTACCTCCAACTCTACGAGCAGTACTTC.

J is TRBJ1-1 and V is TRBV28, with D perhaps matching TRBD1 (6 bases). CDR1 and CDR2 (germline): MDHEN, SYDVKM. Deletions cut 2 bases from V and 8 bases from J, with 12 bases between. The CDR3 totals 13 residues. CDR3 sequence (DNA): TGTGCCAGCAGTTTAAACCAGGGGCAGGAAGCTTTCTTT. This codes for CASSLNQGQEAFF.

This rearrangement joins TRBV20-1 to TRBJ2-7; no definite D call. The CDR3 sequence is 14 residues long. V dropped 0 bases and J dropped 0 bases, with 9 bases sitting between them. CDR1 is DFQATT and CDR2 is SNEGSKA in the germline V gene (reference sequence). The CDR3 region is CSARDRPSSYEQYF. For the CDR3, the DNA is TGCAGTGCTAGAGATCGGCCTAGCTCCTACGAGCAGTACTTC.

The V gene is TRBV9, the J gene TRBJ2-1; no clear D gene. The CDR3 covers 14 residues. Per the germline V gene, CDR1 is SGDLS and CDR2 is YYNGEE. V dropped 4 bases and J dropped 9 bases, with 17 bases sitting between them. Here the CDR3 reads CASSPESLPPEQFF. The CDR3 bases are TGTGCCAGCAGCCCCGAGAGTCTACCCCCTGAGCAGTTCTTC.

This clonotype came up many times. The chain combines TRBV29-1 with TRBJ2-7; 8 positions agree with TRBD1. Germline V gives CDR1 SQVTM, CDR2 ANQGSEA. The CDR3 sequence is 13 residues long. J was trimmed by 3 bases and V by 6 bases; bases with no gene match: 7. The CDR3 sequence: CSVGTGQRYEQYF. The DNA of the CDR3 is TGCAGCGTGGGGACAGGACAACGCTACGAGCAGTACTTC.

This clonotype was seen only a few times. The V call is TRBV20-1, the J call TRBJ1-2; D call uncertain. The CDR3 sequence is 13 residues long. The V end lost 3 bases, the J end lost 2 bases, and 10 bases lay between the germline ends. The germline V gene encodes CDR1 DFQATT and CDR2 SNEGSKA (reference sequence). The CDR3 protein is CSASPRRNYGYTF. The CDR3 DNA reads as TGCAGTGCTAGCCCTAGACGGAACTATGGCTACACCTTC.

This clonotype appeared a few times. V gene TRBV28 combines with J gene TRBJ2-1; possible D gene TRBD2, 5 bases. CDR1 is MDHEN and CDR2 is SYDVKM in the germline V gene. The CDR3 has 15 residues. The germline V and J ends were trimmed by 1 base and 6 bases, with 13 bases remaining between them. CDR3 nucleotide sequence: TGTGCCAGCAGTTTATTGCCAGAGGGCGGCAATGAGCAGTTCTTC. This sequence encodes CASSLLPEGGNEQFF.

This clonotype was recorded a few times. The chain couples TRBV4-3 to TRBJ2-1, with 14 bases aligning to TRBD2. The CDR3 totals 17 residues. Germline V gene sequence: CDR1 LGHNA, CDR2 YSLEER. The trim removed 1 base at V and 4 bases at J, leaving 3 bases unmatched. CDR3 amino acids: CASSQGLAGGIYNEQFF. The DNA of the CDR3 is TGCGCCAGCAGCCAAGGACTAGCGGGAGGGATATACAATGAGCAGTTCTTC.

In DNA, the CDR3 is TGTGCCAGTAGTATCGGGACTACTCACAATGAGCAGTTCTTC. Encoded protein: CASSIGTTHNEQFF. The chain combines TRBV19 with TRBJ2-1, with 7 bases aligning to TRBD2. The V segment lost 3 bases and the J segment 5 bases; nucleotides outside the gene matches: 4. Germline V gene lookup returns CDR1 LNHDA and CDR2 SQIVND (reference sequence). The CDR3 totals 14 residues. Full variable domain (missing parts from reference TRBV19 and TRBJ2-1): DGGITQSPKYLFRKEGQNVTLSCEQNLNHDAMYWYRQDPGQGLRLIYYSQIVNDFQKGDIAEGYSVSREKKESFPLTVTSAQKNPTAFYLCASSIGTTHNEQFFGPGTRLTVL.

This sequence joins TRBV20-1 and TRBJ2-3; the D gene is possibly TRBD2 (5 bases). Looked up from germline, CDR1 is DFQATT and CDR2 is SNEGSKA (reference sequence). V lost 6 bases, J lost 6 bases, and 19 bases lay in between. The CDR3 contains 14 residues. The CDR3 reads CSARTLEDGDTQYF. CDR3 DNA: TGCAGTGCCCGTACGCTGGAGGATGGTGATACGCAGTATTTT.

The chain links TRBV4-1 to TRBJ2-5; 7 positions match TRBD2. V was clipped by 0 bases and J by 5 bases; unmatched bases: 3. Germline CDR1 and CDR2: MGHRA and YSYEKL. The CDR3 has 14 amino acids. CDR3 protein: CASSQDGRAETQYF. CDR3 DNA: TGCGCCAGCAGCCAAGATGGGAGGGCGGAGACCCAGTACTTC.

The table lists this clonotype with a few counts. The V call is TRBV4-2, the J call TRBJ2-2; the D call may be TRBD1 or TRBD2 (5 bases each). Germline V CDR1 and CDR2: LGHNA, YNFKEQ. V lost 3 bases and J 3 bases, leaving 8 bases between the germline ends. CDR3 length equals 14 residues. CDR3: CASSQGRDTGELFF. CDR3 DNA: TGTGCCAGCAGCCAGGGGCGGGACACCGGGGAGCTGTTTTTT.

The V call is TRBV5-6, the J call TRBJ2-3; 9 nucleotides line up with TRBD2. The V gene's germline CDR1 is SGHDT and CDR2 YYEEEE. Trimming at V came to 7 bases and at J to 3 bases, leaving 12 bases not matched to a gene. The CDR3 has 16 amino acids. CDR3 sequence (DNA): TGTGCCAGCGCCAATCTGGCGCGGGAGGGGACAGATACGCAGTATTTT. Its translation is CASANLAREGTDTQYF. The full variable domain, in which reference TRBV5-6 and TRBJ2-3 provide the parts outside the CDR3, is DAGVTQSPTHLIKTRGQQVTLRCSPKSGHDTVSWYQQALGQGPQFIFQYYEEEERQRGNFPDRFSGHQFPNYSSELNVNALLLGDSALYLCASANLAREGTDTQYFGPGTRLTVL.

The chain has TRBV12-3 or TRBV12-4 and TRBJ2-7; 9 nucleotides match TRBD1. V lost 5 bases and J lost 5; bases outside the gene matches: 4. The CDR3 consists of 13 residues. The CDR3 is CASSGTGIHEQYF. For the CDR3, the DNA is TGTGCCAGCAGTGGGACAGGGATCCACGAGCAGTACTTC.

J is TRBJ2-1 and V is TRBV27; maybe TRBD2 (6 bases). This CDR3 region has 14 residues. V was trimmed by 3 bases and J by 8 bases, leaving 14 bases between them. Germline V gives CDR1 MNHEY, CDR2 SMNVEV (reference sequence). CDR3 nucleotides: TGTGCCAGCAGTTTGCCCGGGAGCGGGTATGAGCAGTTCTTC. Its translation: CASSLPGSGYEQFF.

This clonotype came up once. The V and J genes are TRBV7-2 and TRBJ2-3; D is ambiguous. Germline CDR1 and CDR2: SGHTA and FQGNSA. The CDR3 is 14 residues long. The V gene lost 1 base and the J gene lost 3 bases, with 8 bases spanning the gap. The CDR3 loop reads CASSLGQLTDTQYF. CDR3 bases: TGTGCCAGCAGCTTAGGGCAGCTTACAGATACGCAGTATTTT.

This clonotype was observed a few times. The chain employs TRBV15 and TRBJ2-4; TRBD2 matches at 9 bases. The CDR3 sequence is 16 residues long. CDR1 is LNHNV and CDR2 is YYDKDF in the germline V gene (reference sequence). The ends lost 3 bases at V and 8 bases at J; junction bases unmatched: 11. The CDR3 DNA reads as TGTGCCACCAGCAGGGAATCTAGCGGGATTAGCTACATTCAGTACTTC. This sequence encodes CATSRESSGISYIQYF.

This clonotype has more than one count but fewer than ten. The CDR3 DNA sequence: TGTGCCAGCAGTGGCAGGACAAACTATGGCTACACCTTC. It specifies CASSGRTNYGYTF. V usage is TRBV12-3 or TRBV12-4 and J usage is TRBJ1-2; possible D gene TRBD1, 5 bases. Trimming pared 5 bases from V and 2 bases from J, leaving 9 bases between. The CDR3 extends over 13 amino acids.

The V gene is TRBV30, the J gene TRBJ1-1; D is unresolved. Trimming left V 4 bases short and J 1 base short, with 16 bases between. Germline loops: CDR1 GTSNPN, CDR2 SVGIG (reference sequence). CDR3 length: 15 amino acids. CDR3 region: CAWKDFWTANTEAFF. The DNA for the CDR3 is TGTGCCTGGAAGGATTTTTGGACGGCGAACACTGAAGCTTTCTTT.

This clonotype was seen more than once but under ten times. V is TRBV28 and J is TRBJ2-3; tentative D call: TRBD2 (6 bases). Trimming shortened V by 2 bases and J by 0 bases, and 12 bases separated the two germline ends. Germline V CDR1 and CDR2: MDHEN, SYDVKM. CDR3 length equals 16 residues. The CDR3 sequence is CASSLRSGSSTDTQYF. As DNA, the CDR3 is TGTGCCAGCAGTTTAAGAAGCGGGTCTAGCACAGATACGCAGTATTTT.

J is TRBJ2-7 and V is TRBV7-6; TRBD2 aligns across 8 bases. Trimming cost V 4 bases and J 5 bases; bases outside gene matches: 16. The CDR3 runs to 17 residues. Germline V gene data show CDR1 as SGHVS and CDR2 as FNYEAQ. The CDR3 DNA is TGTGCCAGCAGCTCACAGTCCCATAGCGGGGCCCCCAACGAGCAGTACTTC. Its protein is CASSSQSHSGAPNEQYF.

The CDR3 protein is CASSQVTGSFTGELFF. The CDR3 DNA is TGTGCCAGCAGCCAGGTTACAGGGTCATTCACCGGGGAGCTGTTTTTT. This rearrangement joins TRBV3-1 to TRBJ2-2; D possibly corresponds to TRBD1 (6 bases). There are 16 residues in the CDR3. Germline values: CDR1 LGHDT, CDR2 YNNKEL (reference sequence). Deletions cut 3 bases from V and 4 bases from J, with 15 bases between. The complete variable domain, with remaining parts taken from reference TRBV3-1 and TRBJ2-2, reads DTAVSQTPKYLVTQMGNDKSIKCEQNLGHDTMYWYKQDSKKFLKIMFSYNNKELIINETVPNRFSPKSPDKAHLNLHINSLELGDSAVYFCASSQVTGSFTGELFFGEGSRLTVL.

The CDR3 is CARSLFGDRANEKLFF. The CDR3 DNA reads TGTGCCAGAAGCTTGTTTGGGGATCGTGCTAATGAAAAACTGTTTTTT. The chain combines TRBV5-3 with TRBJ1-4; D not certain. TRBV5-3 is flagged as an ORF with uncertain function. Trimming cost V 1 base and J 3 bases, with 13 bases left between them. The CDR3 is 16 amino acids.

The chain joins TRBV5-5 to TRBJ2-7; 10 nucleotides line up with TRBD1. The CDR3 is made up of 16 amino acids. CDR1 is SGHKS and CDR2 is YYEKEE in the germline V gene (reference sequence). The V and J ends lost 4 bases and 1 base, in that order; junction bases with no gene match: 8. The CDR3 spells CASSTPRDRGSYEQYF. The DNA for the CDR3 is TGTGCCAGCAGCACCCCCCGGGACAGGGGATCCTACGAGCAGTACTTC. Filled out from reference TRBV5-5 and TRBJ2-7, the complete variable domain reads DAGVTQSPTHLIKTRGQQVTLRCSPISGHKSVSWYQQVLGQGPQFIFQYYEKEERGRGNFPDRFSARQFPNYSSELNVNALLLGDSALYLCASSTPRDRGSYEQYFGPGTRLTVT.

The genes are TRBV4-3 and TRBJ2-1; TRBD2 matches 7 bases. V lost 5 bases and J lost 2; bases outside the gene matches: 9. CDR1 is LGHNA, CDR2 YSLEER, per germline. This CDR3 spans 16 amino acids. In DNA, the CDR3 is TGCGCCAGCAGCGCCCGACTAGCCCCGGCCTACAATGAGCAGTTCTTC. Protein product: CASSARLAPAYNEQFF.

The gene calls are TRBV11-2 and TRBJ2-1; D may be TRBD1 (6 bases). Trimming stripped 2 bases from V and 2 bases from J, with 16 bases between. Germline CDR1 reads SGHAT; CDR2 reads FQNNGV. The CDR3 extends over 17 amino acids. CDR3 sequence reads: CASSLSRIQGTYNEQFF. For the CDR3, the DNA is TGTGCCAGCAGCTTATCCCGGATACAGGGAACCTACAATGAGCAGTTCTTC.